These 14 T cell receptor beta chains share one sample of origin, sequenced in a study of CD8 T cells in ankylosing spondylitis. General observations from the study: What appeared characteristic of ankylosing spondylitis blood was a TCR beta motif of 7 or 8 highly homologous variants.

Antigens for these TCRs are unknown. TCRdb re-called the 5' RACE reads with MiXCR, one entry per CDR3 protein. The sample consists of tens of thousands of distinct CDR3 sequences, roughly 9% of them appearing once. Material: blood, either unsorted or a sorted T cell fraction (not recorded which). These receptors were taken from a male donor with ankylosing spondylitis.

This clonotype was observed a few times. V is TRBV5-1 and J is TRBJ1-3; D might be TRBD1 (5 bases). The CDR3 loop spans 16 amino acids. From germline, CDR1 is SGHRS and CDR2 YFSETQ. With 3 bases removed from V and 0 bases from J, the gap between germline ends came to 13 bases. This CDR3 is CASSSDSVSSGNTIYF. The CDR3 DNA reads TGCGCCAGCAGCTCTGACAGCGTGAGCTCTGGAAACACCATATATTTT.

This chain joins TRBV5-6 and TRBJ2-2; the D is unclear. The germline V gene has CDR1 SGHDT and CDR2 YYEEEE. CDR3 length: 16 residues. Deletions cut 2 bases from V and 4 bases from J, with 15 bases between. The CDR3 sequence is CASSFAFAGRTGELFF. The CDR3 nucleotides are TGTGCCAGCAGCTTCGCCTTCGCAGGCCGCACCGGGGAGCTGTTTTTT.

The sample holds many counts of this clonotype. CDR3: CASSWTSGSYEQYV. The CDR3 coding sequence is TGTGCCAGCAGTTGGACTAGCGGATCCTACGAGCAGTACGTC. The genes are TRBV27 and TRBJ2-7, with 10 bases identical to TRBD2. From germline, CDR1 is MNHEY and CDR2 SMNVEV (reference sequence). Trimming took 4 bases from V and 1 from J; bases not matched to a gene: 1. The CDR3 has 14 residues.

This clonotype was detected only a few times. The rearrangement joins TRBV7-9 to TRBJ2-7, with 9 positions matching TRBD1. The J segment lost 4 bases and the V segment lost 5 bases, leaving 6 bases of the junction unmatched. Germline CDR1 SEHNR, CDR2 FQNEAQ (reference sequence). This CDR3 has 14 residues. The CDR3 DNA follows: TGTGCCAGCAGCCCAAGACAGGGGGGGTACGAGCAGTACGTC. Amino acid sequence: CASSPRQGGYEQYV.

The chain employs TRBV27 and TRBJ2-1, with 11 bases that match TRBD2. Germline V lookup: CDR1 MNHEY, CDR2 SMNVEV (reference sequence). V gave up 6 bases and J gave up 7 bases; unmatched junction bases: 11. The CDR3 is 16 amino acids. The CDR3 sequence is CASSLMLAGGVNEQFF. The CDR3 DNA follows: TGTGCCAGCAGCTTGATGCTAGCGGGAGGAGTAAATGAGCAGTTCTTC.

V usage is TRBV7-2 and J usage is TRBJ2-7; no reliable D call. CDR3 size: 13 residues. The germline V gene encodes CDR1 SGHTA and CDR2 FQGNSA. The V end lost 3 bases, the J end lost 7 bases, and 13 bases lay between the germline ends. CDR3 sequence reads: CASSFASPEEQYF. The CDR3 nucleotides are TGTGCCAGCAGCTTTGCGTCCCCGGAGGAGCAGTACTTC.

There are a few counts of this clonotype. V usage is TRBV27 and J usage is TRBJ1-5; D gene uncertain. The CDR3 extends over 13 amino acids. Germline V lookup: CDR1 MNHEY, CDR2 SMNVEV (reference sequence). The germline V and J ends were trimmed by 6 bases and 8 bases, with 14 bases remaining between them. CDR3 amino acids: CASRRIPGEPQHF. The CDR3 DNA reads TGTGCCAGCAGGAGAATTCCCGGAGAGCCCCAGCATTTT.

The chain couples TRBV6-1 to TRBJ2-3; D possibly corresponds to TRBD1 (6 bases). Trimming cost V 3 bases and J 1 base, with 11 bases left between them. Germline V gene data show CDR1 as MNHNS and CDR2 as SASEGT. This CDR3 is 15 amino acids long. CDR3 bases: TGTGCCAGCAGTGACAGGTCAGGGGGCACAGATACGCAGTATTTT. The encoded protein is CASSDRSGGTDTQYF.

V and J are TRBV24-1 and TRBJ2-5; tentatively, D is TRBD1 (5 bases). CDR1 is KGHDR and CDR2 is SFDVKD in the germline V gene. CDR3 length: 13 residues. The V and J ends lost 9 bases and 2 bases respectively, with 12 bases between them. The CDR3 spells CATALPGQETQYF. The CDR3 DNA reads TGTGCCACCGCGCTCCCAGGGCAAGAGACCCAGTACTTC.

This clonotype was recorded many times. V and J are TRBV18 and TRBJ2-1, with D tentatively TRBD1 or TRBD2 (6 bases each). This CDR3 is built from 12 residues. Looked up from germline, CDR1 is KGHSH and CDR2 is LQKENI. The ends were cut back, 6 bases at V and 10 bases at J, with 13 bases in the middle. The chain's CDR3 is CASSPGGWEQFF. The CDR3 DNA sequence: TGTGCCAGCTCCCCCGGGGGCTGGGAGCAGTTCTTC.

This clonotype showed up many times. The chain links TRBV7-9 to TRBJ2-2; D perhaps matches TRBD2 (7 bases). V was shortened by 8 bases and J by 0 bases, with 10 bases between the two germline ends. CDR1 is SEHNR and CDR2 is FQNEAQ in the germline V gene (reference sequence). The CDR3 consists of 14 residues. The CDR3, as DNA: TGTGCCAGCCTCGGGGGGCCGAACACCGGGGAGCTGTTTTTT. Protein: CASLGGPNTGELFF.

This clonotype was counted at least ten times. The gene calls are TRBV6-1 and TRBJ1-5; D not resolved. The germline CDR1 and CDR2 sequences are MNHNS and SASEGT. This CDR3 is 14 amino acids long. The V end was cut by 0 bases, the J end by 4 bases, with 7 bases between. The CDR3 sequence is CASSEAADNQPQHF. DNA of the CDR3: TGTGCCAGCAGTGAAGCGGCAGATAATCAGCCCCAGCATTTT.

The V call is TRBV27, the J call TRBJ1-5; D gene uncertain. The ends were cut back, 3 bases at V and 0 bases at J, with 3 bases in the middle. This CDR3 comprises 13 residues. Germline V gene lookup returns CDR1 MNHEY and CDR2 SMNVEV (reference sequence). The CDR3 DNA reads TGTGCCAGCAGTTTTTTTAGCAATCAGCCCCAGCATTTT. Its translation: CASSFFSNQPQHF.

This clonotype was seen repeatedly, ten times or more. V gene TRBV6-1 combines with J gene TRBJ1-1; D call uncertain. The CDR3 has 15 amino acids. Trimming shortened V by 4 bases and J by 4 bases, and 16 bases separated the two germline ends. The germline CDR1 and CDR2 sequences are MNHNS and SASEGT. The DNA of the CDR3 is TGTGCCAGCAGTGGCGGGGAATGGGTCGGCACTGAAGCTTTCTTT. This translates into CASSGGEWVGTEAFF.